The present entry profiles one T cell receptor (beta chain) with its context. Its antigen is still unknown. No base quality information exists; no much larger clone differs at one position. The data derive from a study of T cell responses to AZD1222 COVID-19 vaccine listed by TCRdb under 2021. Broadly, across the study: AZD1222 recipients whose second dose came at about 4 weeks and those whose second dose came at about 12 weeks were combined into one group, since spike-specific TCR depth and breadth did not differ between the two schedules. Trial participants were enrolled into age subgroups of 18-55, 56-69 and 70-plus years, which contained approximately 150, 28 and 58 TCR-sequenced participants, respectively. A total of over 230 trial participants underwent TCR sequencing, of whom 207 had received two doses of AZD1222 and 26 had received two doses of the MenACWY control vaccine.

Overall study outcomes, separate from this receptor: Epitopes outside the regions mutated in the B.1.351 and B.1.1.7 variants were reportedly recognized by nearly half of the unique spike-specific TCRs. Spike-specific TCR breadth and depth rose significantly after two AZD1222 doses compared with day 0 and with MenACWY recipients. Participants were mostly white British and included more females than males, and it was suggested by the authors that clonal diversity may have been underestimated. Vaccine-associated CD4 TCRs spanned the whole spike protein, with dominant responses in regions 160-218 and 743-854. Conclusions about previously exposed vaccinees are limited, since just five or six AZD1222 recipients were seropositive for SARS-CoV-2 at baseline. In the small 56-69-year group, the increase in depth fell short of significance, most likely because of low power. Because no samples from the day 14 peak response were available, repertoires could be characterized only after the peak T cell response.

The CDR3 regions of human TCRbeta chains were analyzed by immunosequencing. The original methods were these. TCRs in the repertoires were compared against a reference library of SARS-CoV-2-specific TCRs that had been generated with the MIRA antigen-specificity platform. Breadth meant the fraction of unique TCRs that were SARS-CoV-2-associated, whereas depth meant the fraction of total T cells that were SARS-CoV-2-associated. Using the MIRA data, every spike-specific TCR was mapped to the spike region that the TCR reacted to and assigned to either a CD4 or a CD8 class. Log10-transformed breadth and depth values were compared by one-way ANOVA with Sidak's multiple comparisons tests. TCRdb provides this immuneACCESS table in a form limited to in-frame rearrangements. Some clones are lacking; in checked studies, under half of them reflect an unresolved V gene, and why the rest are absent is not known. The D gene and trimming were derived from the DNA, and the V and J assignments and clone size from that table. In all, the sample holds 140,000 or so clones, and roughly nine tenths of those were seen once. The leading ten clones occupy about 1.5% of the sample.

The time point label for this specimen denotes: baseline before first vaccination. Vaccinee samples came from UK trials COV001 and COV002, including a single-blind randomized controlled phase 2/3 trial of AZD1222 (ChAdOx1 nCoV-19) in healthy adults. For TCRbeta chain sequencing, PBMC samples from trial participants were taken at day 0 and at day 28 after the second dose. Here V drops 2 bases and J drops 8 bases, and the junction holds 18 bases not matched to any gene. The CDR3, cysteine through phenylalanine, is 19 amino acids long. Only the CDR3 part of the read is kept: 57 bases, read in frame from the first base. Looking up the germline V gene (reference sequence) yields CDR1 MNHEY and CDR2 SMNVEV.

The input for sequencing was peripheral blood, taken on day 0 of AZD1222 vaccination. The chain couples TRBV27 to TRBJ2-1, with 10 bases aligning to TRBD1. This clonotype was sampled from an adult in good health. Here is the DNA: TGTGCCAGCAGTTTACCACCGGGACAGGGGCTAGCGATGACCCATGAGCAGTTCTTC. Its product reads: CASSLPPGQGLAMTHEQFF.